One sample yielded the 21 T cell receptor beta chains listed below, sequenced in a study of OX40 agonist ivuxolimab in advanced cancers. The library relied on the immunoSEQ multiplex PCR assay. As stored in TCRdb, this immuneACCESS dataset retains in-frame rearrangements with V and J assigned. A fraction of the clones does not appear; measured against another copy, unresolved V genes explain less than half of the discrepancy, and the remainder lacks a known reason. In all, the sample holds roughly 150,000 clones, and approximately 94% of those were seen once. Of the sample, about 0.31% is held by the ten largest clones. The material sequenced was CD4+ or CD8+ T cells sorted from blood, taken in a trial of the OX40 agonist ivuxolimab. The receptors derive from an adult with an advanced solid tumor such as melanoma, head and neck, liver or kidney cancer.

The V gene is TRBV4-3, the J gene TRBJ2-7, with 8 bases matching TRBD2. J was trimmed by 2 bases and V by 2 bases; bases with no gene match: 5. CDR3 length equals 15 residues. Germline V lookup: CDR1 LGHNA, CDR2 YSLEER. The CDR3 is CASSQTLGGAYEQYF. The CDR3 DNA reads TGCGCCAGCAGCCAAACCCTCGGGGGGGCCTACGAGCAGTACTTC.

The chain uses TRBV27 and TRBJ1-1, with D tentatively TRBD1 (5 bases). This CDR3 comprises 13 residues. Trimming left V 7 bases short and J 1 base short, with 10 bases between. CDR1 MNHEY and CDR2 SMNVEV come from the germline V gene (reference sequence). CDR3 loop: CASMNRPNTEAFF. CDR3 bases: TGTGCCAGCATGAACAGGCCGAACACTGAAGCTTTCTTT.

In this sample, this clone turned up once. This sequence joins TRBV10-3 and TRBJ1-2; D remains ambiguous. CDR1 is ENHRY and CDR2 is SYGVKD in the germline V gene. The CDR3 consists of 13 residues. Trimming removed 1 base from V and 3 bases from J, with 6 bases in between. This chain's CDR3 is CAISEWTDYGYTF. The CDR3 DNA reads TGTGCCATCAGTGAGTGGACTGACTATGGCTACACCTTC.

The CDR3 region has the DNA TGTGCCACCTCAGGGTTCCCCATGAACACTGAAGCTTTCTTT. Translation: CATSGFPMNTEAFF. The J gene is TRBJ1-1, the V gene TRBV28, with D perhaps matching TRBD1 (5 bases). Per germline, CDR1 MDHEN and CDR2 SYDVKM. The V gene lost 10 bases and the J gene lost 0 bases, with 15 bases spanning the gap. The CDR3 loop spans 14 amino acids.

The rearrangement uses TRBV25-1 and TRBJ2-1; D might be TRBD2 (6 bases). Germline CDR1 is MGHDK and CDR2 is SYGVNS. Trimming took off 4 bases at V and 10 bases at J, with 14 bases between the two ends. CDR3 size: 13 residues. CDR3 bases: TGTGCCAGCAGTGCCGGGACTCTCGGCGAGCAGTTCTTC. The encoded protein is CASSAGTLGEQFF.

The V gene is TRBV6-1, the J gene TRBJ2-7; a weak D match, TRBD2 (7 bases). There are 15 residues in the CDR3. The germline V and J ends were trimmed by 2 bases and 1 base, with 12 bases remaining between them. CDR1 MNHNS and CDR2 SASEGT come from the germline V gene. The CDR3 DNA reads as TGTGCCAGCAGTGAACTCCGGGGGGCGTCCTACGAGCAGTACTTC. Its translation: CASSELRGASYEQYF.

The rearrangement joins TRBV6-5 to TRBJ1-1, with a tentative D call TRBD1 (6 bases). V shed 2 bases and J shed 3 bases, with 13 bases lying between them. The CDR3 consists of 15 residues. Per germline, CDR1 MNHEY and CDR2 SVGAGI. For the CDR3, the DNA is TGTGCCAGCAGTTACGAGGGGGGCTGGTACACTGAAGCTTTCTTT. Translated: CASSYEGGWYTEAFF.

The rearrangement uses TRBV9 and TRBJ2-5; 11 bases map to TRBD2. The germline CDR1 and CDR2 sequences are SGDLS and YYNGEE. Trimming took 4 bases from V and 3 from J; bases not matched to a gene: 8. The CDR3 consists of 16 residues. CDR3 nucleotides: TGTGCCAGCAGCCCCTATAGCGGGAGGGGCGAAGAGACCCAGTACTTC. Translated, it gives CASSPYSGRGEETQYF.

The V call is TRBV29-1, the J call TRBJ1-1, with 9 bases identical to TRBD1. CDR1 SQVTM and CDR2 ANQGSEA come from the germline V gene. This CDR3 is built from 14 residues. The J segment lost 0 bases and the V segment lost 6 bases, leaving 5 bases of the junction unmatched. For the CDR3, the DNA is TGCAGCGTCGGACAGGGGACGTTGAACACTGAAGCTTTCTTT. It codes for CSVGQGTLNTEAFF.

The chain recombines TRBV10-1 with TRBJ2-1; TRBD1 agrees at 11 bases. Germline V gene data show CDR1 as WNHNN and CDR2 as SYGVQD (reference sequence). This CDR3 region has 15 residues. V shed 3 bases and J 6 bases; nucleotides not matched to a gene: 4. CDR3 DNA: TGCGCCAGCAGTGACCTGGGGACAGGGGGCAATGAGCAGTTCTTC. Translated, it gives CASSDLGTGGNEQFF.

V is TRBV6-1 and J is TRBJ2-5, with D possibly matching TRBD1 (6 bases). The ends were cut back, 4 bases at V and 2 bases at J, with 8 bases in the middle. This CDR3 is 13 amino acids long. CDR1 is MNHNS, CDR2 SASEGT, per germline. CDR3 DNA: TGTGCCAGCAGTGCCACAGGGCAAGAGACCCAGTACTTC. It translates to CASSATGQETQYF.

The V call is TRBV11-2, the J call TRBJ2-7, with 7 bases that match TRBD1. The germline V gene has CDR1 SGHAT and CDR2 FQNNGV. CDR3 size: 15 residues. With 2 bases clipped from V and 2 bases from J, the junction kept 6 bases outside the gene matches. This chain's CDR3 is CASSLSRDRTYEQYF. The DNA for the CDR3 is TGTGCCAGCAGCTTATCTCGGGACAGAACCTACGAGCAGTACTTC.

The DNA of the CDR3 is TGTGCCAGCAGCTTACGATCCACGAACACCGGGGAGCTGTTTTTT. This codes for CASSLRSTNTGELFF. The rearrangement uses TRBV7-2 and TRBJ2-2; no reliable D call. The germline CDR1 and CDR2 sequences are SGHTA and FQGNSA. This CDR3 has 15 amino acids. The V end was cut by 2 bases, the J end by 0 bases, with 7 bases between.

Concerning this clone itself: This specimen includes other DNA sequences encoding the same CDR3. The chain recombines TRBV7-2 with TRBJ2-7; D is perhaps TRBD2 (6 bases). This CDR3 is 13 amino acids long. Per the germline V gene, CDR1 is SGHTA and CDR2 is FQGNSA. Trimming pared 3 bases from V and 4 bases from J, leaving 10 bases between. This CDR3 reads CASSLGGGYEQYF. DNA for the CDR3: TGTGCCAGCAGCTTGGGTGGGGGGTACGAGCAGTACTTC.

The chain employs TRBV10-1 and TRBJ2-7, with D unresolved. V was clipped by 2 bases and J by 5 bases, with 7 bases between them. The CDR3 extends over 12 amino acids. Germline CDR1 WNHNN, CDR2 SYGVQD (reference sequence). CDR3 sequence reads: CASSEVLDEQYF. The CDR3 bases are TGCGCCAGCAGTGAGGTCCTCGACGAGCAGTACTTC.

The chain is built from TRBV6-6 and TRBJ1-6; 9 bases are shared with TRBD1. The germline gives CDR1 MNHNY, CDR2 SVGAGI (reference sequence). V lost 6 bases, J lost 4 bases, and 7 bases stayed unmatched. The CDR3 is made up of 16 amino acids. The CDR3 protein is CASSRDREPYNSPLHF. Written as DNA, the CDR3 is TGTGCCAGCAGCCGGGACAGGGAGCCGTATAATTCACCCCTCCACTTT.

This clone was picked up one time. The chain is built from TRBV4-3 and TRBJ1-1; no clear D gene. Germline V gene lookup returns CDR1 LGHNA and CDR2 YSLEER. Trimming removed 0 bases from V and 6 bases from J, with 11 bases in between. The CDR3 loop spans 14 amino acids. Here the CDR3 DNA reads TGCGCCAGCAGCCAAGATACAAGGGTCCCTGAAGCTTTCTTT. Translated, it gives CASSQDTRVPEAFF.

The chain recombines TRBV29-1 with TRBJ2-2, with 8 positions matching TRBD2. This CDR3 region has 14 residues. Germline values: CDR1 SQVTM, CDR2 ANQGSEA. J was trimmed by 8 bases and V by 6 bases; bases with no gene match: 11. Here the CDR3 reads CSVRRGLGVGELFF. In nucleotides, the CDR3 is TGCAGCGTCAGGAGGGGACTAGGGGTAGGGGAGCTGTTTTTT.

This clone was counted a single time. The rearrangement joins TRBV7-8 to TRBJ1-5; tentative D call: TRBD1 (6 bases). Germline V gives CDR1 SGHVS, CDR2 FQNEAQ. V lost 4 bases to trimming and J lost 7 bases, with 11 bases between them. This CDR3 contains 13 residues. The CDR3 region has the DNA TGTGCCAGCAGCTCCCCAGGGGACCAGCCCCAGCATTTT. The encoded protein is CASSSPGDQPQHF.

V and J are TRBV9 and TRBJ1-4, with D possibly matching TRBD1 (5 bases). The germline V and J ends were trimmed by 4 bases and 3 bases, with 13 bases remaining between them. CDR1 is SGDLS, CDR2 YYNGEE, per germline. The CDR3 has 15 residues. CDR3 in DNA: TGTGCCAGCAGCCCAAGTCAGGGTCCTAATGAAAAACTGTTTTTT. As protein: CASSPSQGPNEKLFF.

This sequence joins TRBV5-5 and TRBJ1-1; no firm D call. The CDR3 totals 15 residues. Trimming pared 3 bases from V and 0 bases from J, leaving 12 bases between. Germline-derived CDR1 and CDR2 are SGHKS and YYEKEE (reference sequence). CDR3 sequence reads: CASSSYVALNTEAFF. The DNA of the CDR3 is TGTGCCAGCAGCTCTTACGTGGCACTGAACACTGAAGCTTTCTTT.